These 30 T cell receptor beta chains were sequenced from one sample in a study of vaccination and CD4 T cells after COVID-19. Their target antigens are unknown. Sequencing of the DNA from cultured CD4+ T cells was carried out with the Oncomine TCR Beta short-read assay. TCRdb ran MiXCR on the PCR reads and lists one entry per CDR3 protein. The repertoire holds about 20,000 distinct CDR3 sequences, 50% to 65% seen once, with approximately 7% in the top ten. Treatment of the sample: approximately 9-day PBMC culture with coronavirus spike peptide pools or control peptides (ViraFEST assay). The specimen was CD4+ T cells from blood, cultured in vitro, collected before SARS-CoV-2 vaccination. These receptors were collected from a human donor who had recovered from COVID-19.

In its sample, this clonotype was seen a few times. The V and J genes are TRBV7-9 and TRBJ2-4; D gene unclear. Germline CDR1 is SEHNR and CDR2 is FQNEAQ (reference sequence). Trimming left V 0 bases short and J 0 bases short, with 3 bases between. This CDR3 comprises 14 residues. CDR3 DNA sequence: TGTGCCAGCAGCTTAGCTGAAGCCAAAAACATTCAGTACTTC. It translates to CASSLAEAKNIQYF.

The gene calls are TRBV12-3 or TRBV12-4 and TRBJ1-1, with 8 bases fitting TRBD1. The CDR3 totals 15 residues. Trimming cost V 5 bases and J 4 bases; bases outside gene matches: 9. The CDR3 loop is CASSRTGLGVTEAFF. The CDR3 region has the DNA TGTGCCAGCAGTCGGACAGGGCTTGGGGTCACTGAAGCTTTCTTT.

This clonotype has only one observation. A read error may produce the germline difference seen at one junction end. The CDR3 nucleotides are TGTGCTAGCAGCCCGAGCGGGAATGCGGGTGAGCAGTTCTTC. Its protein product is CASSPSGNAGEQFF. The chain links TRBV7-7 to TRBJ2-1; 7 nucleotides agree with TRBD2. The CDR3 runs 14 residues. Per the germline V gene, CDR1 is SSHAT and CDR2 is FNYEAQ (reference sequence).

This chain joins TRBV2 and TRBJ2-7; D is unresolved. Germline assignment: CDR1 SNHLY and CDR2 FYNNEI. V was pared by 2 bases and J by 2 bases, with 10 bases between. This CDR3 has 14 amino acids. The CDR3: CASSEFPDTYEQYF. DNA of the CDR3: TGTGCCAGCAGTGAATTTCCAGACACCTACGAGCAGTACTTC. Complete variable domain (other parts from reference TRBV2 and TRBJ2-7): EPEVTQTPSHQVTQMGQEVILRCVPISNHLYFYWYRQILGQKVEFLVSFYNNEISEKSEIFDDQFSVERPDGSNFTLKIRSTKLEDSAMYFCASSEFPDTYEQYFGPGTRLTVT.

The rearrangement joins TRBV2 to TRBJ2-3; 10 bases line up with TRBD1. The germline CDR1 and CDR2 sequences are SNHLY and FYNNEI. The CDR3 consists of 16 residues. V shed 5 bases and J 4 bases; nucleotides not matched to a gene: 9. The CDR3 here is CASSPGRTGGADTQYF. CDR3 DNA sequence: TGTGCCAGCAGTCCTGGAAGGACAGGGGGTGCAGATACGCAGTATTTT.

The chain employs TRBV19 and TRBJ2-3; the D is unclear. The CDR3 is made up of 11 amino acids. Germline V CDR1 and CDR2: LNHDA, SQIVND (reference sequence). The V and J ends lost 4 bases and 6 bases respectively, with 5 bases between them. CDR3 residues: CASSTMDTQYF. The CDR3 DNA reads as TGTGCCAGTAGTACCATGGATACGCAGTATTTT.

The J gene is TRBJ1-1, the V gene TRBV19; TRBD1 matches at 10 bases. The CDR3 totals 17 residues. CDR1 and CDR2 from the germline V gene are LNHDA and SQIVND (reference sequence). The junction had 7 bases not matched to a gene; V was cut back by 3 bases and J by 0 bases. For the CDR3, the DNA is TGTGCCAGTAGTATCCAGGACAGGGGGTTATTGAACACTGAAGCTTTCTTT. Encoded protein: CASSIQDRGLLNTEAFF.

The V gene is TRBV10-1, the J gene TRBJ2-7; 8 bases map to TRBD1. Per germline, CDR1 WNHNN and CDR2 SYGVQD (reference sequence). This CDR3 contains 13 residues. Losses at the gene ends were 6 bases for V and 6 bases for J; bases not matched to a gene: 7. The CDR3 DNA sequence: TGCGCCAGCAGCGGGGACAGGCTCGGCGAGCAGTACTTC. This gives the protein CASSGDRLGEQYF.

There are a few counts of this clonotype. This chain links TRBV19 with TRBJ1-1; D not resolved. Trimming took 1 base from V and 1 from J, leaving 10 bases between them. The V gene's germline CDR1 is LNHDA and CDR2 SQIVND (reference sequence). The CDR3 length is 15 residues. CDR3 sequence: CASSIVAGPNTEAFF. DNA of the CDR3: TGTGCCAGTAGTATAGTTGCAGGTCCGAACACTGAAGCTTTCTTT.

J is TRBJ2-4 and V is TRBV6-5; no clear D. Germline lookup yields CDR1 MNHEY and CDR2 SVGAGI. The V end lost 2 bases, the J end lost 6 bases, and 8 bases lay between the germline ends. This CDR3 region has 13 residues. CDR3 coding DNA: TGTGCCAGCAGTTACGGACGGACAAACATTCAGTACTTC. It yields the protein CASSYGRTNIQYF.

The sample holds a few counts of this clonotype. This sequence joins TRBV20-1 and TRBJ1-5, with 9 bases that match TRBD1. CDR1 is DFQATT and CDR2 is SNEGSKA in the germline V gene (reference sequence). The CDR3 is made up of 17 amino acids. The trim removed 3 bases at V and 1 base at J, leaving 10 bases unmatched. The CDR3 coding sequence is TGCAGTGCTAGCGAGACAGGGGGACCTCGGAGCAATCAGCCCCAGCATTTT. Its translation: CSASETGGPRSNQPQHF.

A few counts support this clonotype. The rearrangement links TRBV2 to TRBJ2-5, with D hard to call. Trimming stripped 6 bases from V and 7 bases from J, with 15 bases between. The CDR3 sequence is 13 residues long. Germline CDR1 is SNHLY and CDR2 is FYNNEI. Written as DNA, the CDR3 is TGTGCCAGCAGGATAACAGAGGTTGGGACCCAGTACTTC. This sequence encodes CASRITEVGTQYF.

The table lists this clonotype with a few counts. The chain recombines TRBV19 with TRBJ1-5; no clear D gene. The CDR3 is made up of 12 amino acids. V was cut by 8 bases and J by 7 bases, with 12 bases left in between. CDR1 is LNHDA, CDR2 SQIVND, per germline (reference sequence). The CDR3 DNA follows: TGTGCCAGTTCCAAGGGTGAGCAGCCCCAGCATTTT. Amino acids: CASSKGEQPQHF.

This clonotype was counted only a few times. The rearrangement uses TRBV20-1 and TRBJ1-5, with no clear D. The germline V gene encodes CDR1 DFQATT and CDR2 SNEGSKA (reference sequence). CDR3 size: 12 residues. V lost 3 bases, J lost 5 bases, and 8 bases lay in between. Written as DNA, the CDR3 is TGCAGTGCTAGGTCCGGGGATCAGCCCCAGCATTTT. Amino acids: CSARSGDQPQHF.

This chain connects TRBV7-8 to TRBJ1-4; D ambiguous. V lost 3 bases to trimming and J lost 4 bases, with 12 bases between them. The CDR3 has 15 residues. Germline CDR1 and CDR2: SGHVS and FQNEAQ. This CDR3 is CASSLSEQLNEKLFF. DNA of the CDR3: TGTGCCAGCAGCTTGTCTGAACAGCTTAATGAAAAACTGTTTTTT.

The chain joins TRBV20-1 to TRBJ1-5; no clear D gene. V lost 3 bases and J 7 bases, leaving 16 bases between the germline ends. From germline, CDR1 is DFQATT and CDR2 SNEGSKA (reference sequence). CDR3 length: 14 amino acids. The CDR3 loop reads CSASASAAGQPQHF. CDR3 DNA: TGCAGTGCTAGCGCTTCGGCGGCAGGACAGCCCCAGCATTTT.

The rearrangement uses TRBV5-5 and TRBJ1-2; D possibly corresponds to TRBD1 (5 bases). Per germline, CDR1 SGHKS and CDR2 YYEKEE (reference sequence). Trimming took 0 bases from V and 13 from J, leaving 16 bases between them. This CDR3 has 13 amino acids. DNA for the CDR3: TGTGCCAGCAGCTTGGAGCGACAGACGGCTAGCACCTTC. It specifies CASSLERQTASTF.

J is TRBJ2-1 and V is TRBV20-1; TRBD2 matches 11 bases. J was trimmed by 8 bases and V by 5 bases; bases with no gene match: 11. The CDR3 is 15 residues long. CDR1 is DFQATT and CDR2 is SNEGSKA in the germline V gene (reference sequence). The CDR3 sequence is CSASGTSGRGDEQFF. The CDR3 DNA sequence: TGCAGTGCTTCCGGGACTAGCGGAAGAGGCGATGAGCAGTTCTTC.

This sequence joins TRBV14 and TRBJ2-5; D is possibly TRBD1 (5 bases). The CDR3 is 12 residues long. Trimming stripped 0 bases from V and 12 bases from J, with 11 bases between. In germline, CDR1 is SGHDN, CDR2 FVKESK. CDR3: CASSQDRVIKYF. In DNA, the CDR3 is TGTGCCAGCAGCCAAGACAGGGTTATCAAGTACTTC.

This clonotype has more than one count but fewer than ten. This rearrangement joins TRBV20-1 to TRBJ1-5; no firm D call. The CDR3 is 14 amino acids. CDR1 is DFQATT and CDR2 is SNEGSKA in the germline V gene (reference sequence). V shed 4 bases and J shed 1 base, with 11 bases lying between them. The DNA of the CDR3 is TGCAGTGCTACGGCAGAAACAAGCAATCAGCCCCAGCATTTT. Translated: CSATAETSNQPQHF.

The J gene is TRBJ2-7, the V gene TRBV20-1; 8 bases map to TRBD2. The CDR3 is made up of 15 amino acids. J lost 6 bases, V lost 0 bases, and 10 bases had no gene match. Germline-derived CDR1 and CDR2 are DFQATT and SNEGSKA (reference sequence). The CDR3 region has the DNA TGCAGTGCTAGAGATGGCCAGCGGGAGAGCTTCGAGCAGTACTTC. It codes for CSARDGQRESFEQYF.

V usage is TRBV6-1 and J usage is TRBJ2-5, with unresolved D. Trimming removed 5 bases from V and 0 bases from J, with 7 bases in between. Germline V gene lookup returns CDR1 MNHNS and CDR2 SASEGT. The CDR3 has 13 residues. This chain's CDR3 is CASSQVNQETQYF. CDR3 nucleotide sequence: TGTGCCAGCAGTCAGGTGAACCAAGAGACCCAGTACTTC.

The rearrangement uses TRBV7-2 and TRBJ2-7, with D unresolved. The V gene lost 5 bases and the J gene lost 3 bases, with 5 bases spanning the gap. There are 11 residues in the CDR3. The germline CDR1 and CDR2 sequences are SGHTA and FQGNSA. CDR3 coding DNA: TGTGCCAGCAGCGCGATCTACGAGCAGTACTTC. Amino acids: CASSAIYEQYF.

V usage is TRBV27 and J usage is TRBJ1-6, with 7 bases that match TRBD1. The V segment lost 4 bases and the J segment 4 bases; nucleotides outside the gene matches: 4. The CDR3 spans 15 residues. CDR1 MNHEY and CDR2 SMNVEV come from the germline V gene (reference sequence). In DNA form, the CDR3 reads TGTGCCAGCAGTTGGGACAGAACTTATAATTCACCCCTCCACTTT. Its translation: CASSWDRTYNSPLHF.

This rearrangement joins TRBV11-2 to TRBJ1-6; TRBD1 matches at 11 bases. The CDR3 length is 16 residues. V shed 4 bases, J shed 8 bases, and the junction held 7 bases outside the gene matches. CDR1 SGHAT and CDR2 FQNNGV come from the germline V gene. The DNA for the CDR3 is TGTGCCAGCAGCTACGGACAGGGGGCGGTTGATTCACCCCTCCACTTT. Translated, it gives CASSYGQGAVDSPLHF.

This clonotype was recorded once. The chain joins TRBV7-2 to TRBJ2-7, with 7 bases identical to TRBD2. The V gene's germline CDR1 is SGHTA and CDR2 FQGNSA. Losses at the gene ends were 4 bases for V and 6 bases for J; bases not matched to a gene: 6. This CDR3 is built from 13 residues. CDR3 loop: CASSSETSSEQYF. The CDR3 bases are TGTGCCAGCAGCTCAGAGACTAGCTCCGAGCAGTACTTC.

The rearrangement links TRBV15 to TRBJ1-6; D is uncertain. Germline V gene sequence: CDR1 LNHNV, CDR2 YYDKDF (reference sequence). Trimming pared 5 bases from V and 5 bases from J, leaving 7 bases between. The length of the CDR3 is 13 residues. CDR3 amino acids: CATSRENNSPLHF. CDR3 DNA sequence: TGTGCCACCAGCCGGGAGAATAATTCACCCCTCCACTTT.

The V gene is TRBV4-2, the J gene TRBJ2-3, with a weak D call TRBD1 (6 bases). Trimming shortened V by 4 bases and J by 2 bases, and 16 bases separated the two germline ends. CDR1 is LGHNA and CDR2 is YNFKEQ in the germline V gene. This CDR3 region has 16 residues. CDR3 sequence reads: CASSRLQGSFTDTQYF. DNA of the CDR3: TGTGCCAGCAGCCGATTACAGGGCTCGTTCACAGATACGCAGTATTTT.

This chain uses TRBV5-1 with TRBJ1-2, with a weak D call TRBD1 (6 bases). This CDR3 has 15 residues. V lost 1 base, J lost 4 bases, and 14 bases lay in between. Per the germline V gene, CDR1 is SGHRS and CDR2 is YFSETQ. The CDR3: CASSLSTGTGYGYTF. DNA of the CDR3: TGCGCCAGCAGCTTGTCTACAGGGACGGGCTATGGCTACACCTTC. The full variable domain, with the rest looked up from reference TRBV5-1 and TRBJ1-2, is KAGVTQTPRYLIKTRGQQVTLSCSPISGHRSVSWYQQTPGQGLQFLFEYFSETQRNKGNFPGRFSGRQFSNSRSEMNVSTLELGDSALYLCASSLSTGTGYGYTFGSGTRLTVV.

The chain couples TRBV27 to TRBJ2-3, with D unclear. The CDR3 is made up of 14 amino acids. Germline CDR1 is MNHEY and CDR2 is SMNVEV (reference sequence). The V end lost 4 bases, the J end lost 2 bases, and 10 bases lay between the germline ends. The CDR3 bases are TGTGCCAGCAGTTCCCGGCAGGCCACAGATACGCAGTATTTT. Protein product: CASSSRQATDTQYF.